This entry lists 12 T cell receptor beta chains sequenced from one sample in a study of OX40 agonist ivuxolimab in advanced cancers. Generated by immunoSEQ multiplex PCR, the TCRdb table keeps only in-frame clones and is missing some. The sample yields under 45,000 clones, over 75% seen once. The source material was CD4+ or CD8+ T cells sorted from blood, sampled in a trial of the OX40 agonist ivuxolimab. The receptors were gathered from an adult with an advanced solid tumor such as melanoma, head and neck, liver or kidney cancer.

V usage is TRBV5-1 and J usage is TRBJ1-4, with D unresolved. CDR3 length equals 14 residues. From germline, CDR1 is SGHRS and CDR2 YFSETQ. Trimming left V 5 bases short and J 0 bases short, with 8 bases between. The DNA of the CDR3 is TGCGCCAGCAGTAAACTTGCAACTAATGAAAAACTGTTTTTT. Protein sequence: CASSKLATNEKLFF. The full variable domain, its missing parts supplied by reference TRBV5-1 and TRBJ1-4, is KAGVTQTPRYLIKTRGQQVTLSCSPISGHRSVSWYQQTPGQGLQFLFEYFSETQRNKGNFPGRFSGRQFSNSRSEMNVSTLELGDSALYLCASSKLATNEKLFFGSGTQLSVL.

The V call is TRBV6-5, the J call TRBJ2-7; D possibly uses TRBD1 or TRBD2 (5 bases each). The germline V gene has CDR1 MNHEY and CDR2 SVGAGI. The CDR3 is 14 residues long. DNA for the CDR3: TGTGCAAGCTTTGATCCGGGACCTACCTACGAGCAGTACTTC. This gives the protein CASFDPGPTYEQYF.

The chain recombines TRBV5-1 with TRBJ2-3; 8 bases are a match to TRBD1. With V trimmed by 1 base and J by 1 base, 8 bases remained unmatched. The germline V gene has CDR1 SGHRS and CDR2 YFSETQ. The CDR3 covers 17 residues. The chain's CDR3 is CASSLPLQGAGTDTQYF. The CDR3 DNA reads as TGCGCCAGCAGCTTGCCCCTCCAGGGGGCGGGCACAGATACGCAGTATTTT.

The chain carries TRBV19 and TRBJ2-6, with unresolved D. Per the germline V gene, CDR1 is LNHDA and CDR2 is SQIVND (reference sequence). The V gene lost 7 bases and the J gene lost 2 bases, with 15 bases spanning the gap. This CDR3 is 16 amino acids long. The CDR3 nucleotides are TGTGCCAGTACTTCAATAGGGTTTCCTGGGGCCAACGTCCTGACTTTC. The encoded protein is CASTSIGFPGANVLTF.

This clone was seen only a few times. The rearrangement uses TRBV7-9 and TRBJ1-1; D perhaps matches TRBD1 (5 bases). CDR1 and CDR2 (germline): SEHNR, FQNEAQ (reference sequence). The V end was cut by 1 base, the J end by 4 bases, with 16 bases between. The CDR3 totals 16 residues. CDR3 amino acids: CASSLDGGLGATEAFF. Written as DNA, the CDR3 is TGTGCCAGCAGCTTAGATGGGGGGTTGGGTGCCACTGAAGCTTTCTTT.

This sequence joins TRBV4-3 and TRBJ2-3; 10 nucleotides agree with TRBD2. After removal of 6 bases from V and 2 bases from J, the junction contained 8 bases not matched to a gene. CDR3 length equals 16 residues. Germline V gene sequence: CDR1 LGHNA, CDR2 YSLEER. The CDR3 coding sequence is TGCGCCAGCAGTTTCAGGACTAGCGGTCTCACAGATACGCAGTATTTT. Translating gives CASSFRTSGLTDTQYF.

The genes are TRBV13 and TRBJ1-1, with 9 nucleotides matching TRBD1. The CDR3 loop spans 14 amino acids. Germline values: CDR1 PRHDT, CDR2 FYEKMQ (reference sequence). The ends lost 3 bases at V and 5 bases at J; junction bases unmatched: 4. The CDR3 loop reads CASSFDRGSTEAFF. The DNA of the CDR3 is TGTGCCAGCAGCTTTGACAGGGGGAGTACTGAAGCTTTCTTT.

The chain carries TRBV9 and TRBJ2-3, with D possibly being TRBD2 (5 bases). V was trimmed by 3 bases and J by 0 bases, leaving 8 bases between them. Per germline, CDR1 SGDLS and CDR2 YYNGEE. The CDR3 runs to 14 residues. The CDR3 reads CASSGLISTDTQYF. The CDR3 DNA is TGTGCCAGCAGCGGACTAATCAGCACAGATACGCAGTATTTT.

This clone was seen just once. The rearrangement links TRBV7-2 to TRBJ1-6; TRBD1 matches at 7 bases. V trimming: 6 bases; J trimming: 8 bases; junction bases outside the gene matches: 10. CDR3 length equals 15 residues. Germline V lookup: CDR1 SGHTA, CDR2 FQGNSA. Here the CDR3 reads CASRLTGTAYSPLHF. In DNA form, the CDR3 reads TGTGCCAGCAGACTGACCGGGACAGCATATTCACCCCTCCACTTT.

The chain is built from TRBV7-6 and TRBJ2-1; 7 bases match TRBD2. The CDR3 runs to 15 residues. The trim removed 5 bases at V and 5 bases at J, leaving 9 bases unmatched. Per the germline V gene, CDR1 is SGHVS and CDR2 is FNYEAQ. CDR3 loop: CASSPSRDYNNEQFF. In DNA form, the CDR3 reads TGTGCCAGCAGCCCTAGCCGGGACTACAACAATGAGCAGTTCTTC.

V gene TRBV7-2 combines with J gene TRBJ2-3, with 9 bases fitting TRBD2. This CDR3 has 16 residues. Per germline, CDR1 SGHTA and CDR2 FQGNSA. The trim removed 1 base at V and 3 bases at J, leaving 5 bases unmatched. In DNA, the CDR3 is TGTGCCAGCAGCTTAGTTCCCCTAGCGGGGACAGATACGCAGTATTTT. This codes for CASSLVPLAGTDTQYF.

The rearrangement joins TRBV13 to TRBJ2-4, with D uncertain. This CDR3 is 14 amino acids long. Germline CDR1 reads PRHDT; CDR2 reads FYEKMQ (reference sequence). Trimming left V 5 bases short and J 0 bases short, with 8 bases between. CDR3 coding DNA: TGTGCCAGCAGCGCCCGACTAGCCAAAAACATTCAGTACTTC. This codes for CASSARLAKNIQYF.